Presented here are 21 T cell receptor beta chains from one specimen sequenced in a study of blood T cell repertoires in COVID-19. The protocol was immunoSEQ multiplex PCR, while the TCRdb copy is restricted to in-frame clones and leaves out a portion. The table records under 250,000 clones, around 82% of them present only once. Sequenced: peripheral blood. All receptors come from a man aged 35-49 years with active or convalescent COVID-19.

The V gene is TRBV19, the J gene TRBJ1-2, with unresolved D. The germline gives CDR1 LNHDA, CDR2 SQIVND (reference sequence). The CDR3 loop spans 15 amino acids. With 5 bases removed from V and 0 bases from J, the gap between germline ends came to 13 bases. This CDR3 is CASSARFPTNYGYTF. DNA for the CDR3: TGTGCCAGTAGTGCCCGGTTCCCTACTAACTATGGCTACACCTTC. Complete variable domain (other parts from reference TRBV19 and TRBJ1-2): DGGITQSPKYLFRKEGQNVTLSCEQNLNHDAMYWYRQDPGQGLRLIYYSQIVNDFQKGDIAEGYSVSREKKESFPLTVTSAQKNPTAFYLCASSARFPTNYGYTFGSGTRLTVV.

The V call is TRBV30, the J call TRBJ1-1; no reliable D call. The germline V gene has CDR1 GTSNPN and CDR2 SVGIG (reference sequence). CDR3 length: 13 amino acids. Trimming removed 4 bases at V and 1 base at J, with 10 bases between. The CDR3 protein is CAWKFIKNTEAFF. CDR3 nucleotide sequence: TGTGCCTGGAAATTTATAAAGAACACTGAAGCTTTCTTT.

This clone has only one observation. This sequence joins TRBV6-6 and TRBJ1-2, with 9 bases matching TRBD1. V was clipped by 0 bases and J by 7 bases; unmatched bases: 0. Germline V gives CDR1 MNHNY, CDR2 SVGAGI (reference sequence). The CDR3 is made up of 13 amino acids. For the CDR3, the DNA is TGTGCCAGCAGTTACTCGGGACAGGGTGGCTACACCTTC. It codes for CASSYSGQGGYTF.

V and J are TRBV30 and TRBJ1-5; D perhaps matches TRBD1 (6 bases). The CDR3 totals 13 residues. Trimming stripped 7 bases from V and 1 base from J, with 11 bases between. Germline V lookup: CDR1 GTSNPN, CDR2 SVGIG (reference sequence). The CDR3 DNA follows: TGTGCCTTCTCGCAGGGGAGCAATCAGCCCCAGCATTTT. Protein product: CAFSQGSNQPQHF.

The chain joins TRBV5-5 to TRBJ2-5, with D possibly TRBD2 on 5 matching bases. The CDR3 length is 15 residues. The V end lost 0 bases, the J end lost 5 bases, and 14 bases lay between the germline ends. In germline, CDR1 is SGHKS, CDR2 YYEKEE (reference sequence). The CDR3 DNA reads as TGTGCCAGCAGCTTGGGAATCGGGGATGGGGAGACCCAGTACTTC. Its protein is CASSLGIGDGETQYF.

This chain connects TRBV5-1 to TRBJ2-7; TRBD2 matches 12 bases. Germline-derived CDR1 and CDR2 are SGHRS and YFSETQ. Unmatched junction bases numbered 15, after V lost 4 bases and J lost 7 bases. The CDR3 loop spans 17 amino acids. CDR3 loop: CASSPRRTSGTQGEQYF. DNA of the CDR3: TGCGCCAGCAGCCCGCGGAGGACTAGCGGGACTCAGGGAGAGCAGTACTTC.

Only one count was recorded for this clone. The chain links TRBV6-5 to TRBJ2-7, with 8 bases lining up with TRBD1. V shed 7 bases, J shed 2 bases, and the junction held 4 bases outside the gene matches. This CDR3 region has 13 residues. CDR1 is MNHEY and CDR2 is SVGAGI in the germline V gene. CDR3 sequence reads: CASTVDRAYEQYF. The CDR3 DNA follows: TGTGCCAGCACTGTGGACAGGGCCTACGAGCAGTACTTC.

The rearrangement links TRBV11-3 to TRBJ1-6; TRBD1 matches 7 bases. The CDR3 has 16 residues. V lost 4 bases to trimming and J lost 4 bases; unmatched junction nucleotides: 7. Germline CDR1 SGHNT, CDR2 YENEEA. CDR3 sequence (DNA): TGTGCCAGCAGCTCTAGGGGGCAGAAGTATAATTCACCCCTCCACTTT. Translation: CASSSRGQKYNSPLHF.

This clone was detected a few times. The genes are TRBV6-2 or TRBV6-3 and TRBJ1-2, with D maybe TRBD1 (6 bases). The length of the CDR3 is 18 residues. Germline CDR1 MNHEY, CDR2 SVGEGT. V was pared by 6 bases and J by 2 bases, with 25 bases between. CDR3 protein: CASSPLPTGNPLNYGYTF. As DNA, the CDR3 is TGTGCCAGCAGCCCACTACCTACAGGGAACCCTCTCAACTATGGCTACACCTTC.

This chain links TRBV5-5 with TRBJ2-7, with 7 bases matching TRBD1. This CDR3 is 14 amino acids long. Germline V gene lookup returns CDR1 SGHKS and CDR2 YYEKEE (reference sequence). Losses at the gene ends were 3 bases for V and 4 bases for J; bases not matched to a gene: 7. CDR3 residues: CASSSARQGYEQYF. The CDR3 region has the DNA TGTGCCAGCAGCTCCGCCAGACAGGGATACGAGCAGTACTTC.

V and J are TRBV6-6 and TRBJ1-5, with no clear D. The ends were cut back, 0 bases at V and 3 bases at J, with 9 bases in the middle. This CDR3 has 15 residues. The germline gives CDR1 MNHNY, CDR2 SVGAGI (reference sequence). CDR3 region: CASSYSSSVNQPQHF. The CDR3 DNA reads as TGTGCCAGCAGTTACTCGAGTAGTGTCAATCAGCCCCAGCATTTT.

The genes are TRBV19 and TRBJ1-1; D ambiguous. The CDR3 totals 15 residues. Trimming cost V 6 bases and J 0 bases, with 14 bases left between them. Germline loops: CDR1 LNHDA, CDR2 SQIVND (reference sequence). The CDR3 loop is CASREALSMNTEAFF. Here the CDR3 DNA reads TGTGCCAGTAGAGAGGCCCTCTCTATGAACACTGAAGCTTTCTTT.

The chain carries TRBV19 and TRBJ2-1; TRBD1 aligns across 10 bases. V dropped 1 base and J dropped 5; count of bases not matched to a gene: 2. The germline V gene encodes CDR1 LNHDA and CDR2 SQIVND (reference sequence). CDR3 length equals 15 residues. The CDR3: CASSIVTGGNNEQFF. The CDR3 nucleotides are TGTGCCAGTAGTATAGTGACAGGGGGCAACAATGAGCAGTTCTTC.

The V call is TRBV9, the J call TRBJ2-5, with 9 bases lining up with TRBD2. CDR3 size: 15 residues. Germline assignment: CDR1 SGDLS and CDR2 YYNGEE. Unmatched junction bases numbered 4, after V lost 2 bases and J lost 2 bases. In nucleotides, the CDR3 is TGTGCCAGCAGCGTGCTAGCGGGGAGTCAAGAGACCCAGTACTTC. The encoded protein is CASSVLAGSQETQYF.

The CDR3 reads CASSPLAGANTGELFF. For the CDR3, the DNA is TGTGCCAGCAGCCCTTTAGCGGGGGCGAACACCGGGGAGCTGTTTTTT. The rearrangement links TRBV7-3 to TRBJ2-2; 9 bases line up with TRBD2. CDR1 is SGHTA and CDR2 is FQGTGA in the germline V gene. V shed 5 bases, J shed 0 bases, and the junction held 4 bases outside the gene matches. CDR3 length: 16 residues.

The rearrangement uses TRBV30 and TRBJ1-1, with 7 bases that match TRBD1. V lost 1 base to trimming and J lost 4 bases; unmatched junction nucleotides: 6. The CDR3 contains 14 residues. The germline gives CDR1 GTSNPN, CDR2 SVGIG (reference sequence). CDR3 coding DNA: TGTGCCTGGAGTGACGGGGCAGGGGGCACTGAAGCTTTCTTT. Amino acid sequence: CAWSDGAGGTEAFF.

The chain joins TRBV9 to TRBJ1-2, with D possibly being TRBD1 (5 bases). This CDR3 region has 13 residues. V was trimmed by 4 bases and J by 8 bases, leaving 15 bases between them. Per the germline V gene, CDR1 is SGDLS and CDR2 is YYNGEE. The CDR3 spells CASSPIGGSGYTF. The CDR3 bases are TGTGCCAGCAGCCCTATTGGGGGGAGCGGCTACACCTTC. The full variable domain, with the rest looked up from reference TRBV9 and TRBJ1-2, is DSGVTQTPKHLITATGQRVTLRCSPRSGDLSVYWYQQSLDQGLQFLIQYYNGEERAKGNILERFSAQQFPDLHSELNLSSLELGDSALYFCASSPIGGSGYTFGSGTRLTVV.

The chain combines TRBV19 with TRBJ2-1; 14 nucleotides match TRBD2. V lost 5 bases to trimming and J lost 0 bases; unmatched junction nucleotides: 6. Germline assignment: CDR1 LNHDA and CDR2 SQIVND (reference sequence). The CDR3 sequence is 18 residues long. The CDR3 sequence: CASSPGLAGDSSYNEQFF. DNA for the CDR3: TGTGCCAGTAGTCCGGGACTAGCGGGGGATAGCTCCTACAATGAGCAGTTCTTC.

This clone was counted at least ten times. This chain connects TRBV7-2 to TRBJ1-3; D is ambiguous. This CDR3 contains 16 residues. Looked up from germline, CDR1 is SGHTA and CDR2 is FQGNSA. V shed 2 bases and J shed 1 base, with 12 bases lying between them. CDR3 sequence (DNA): TGTGCCAGCAGCTTACTCCGGGGTTCTTCTGGAAACACCATATATTTT. It translates to CASSLLRGSSGNTIYF.

The genes are TRBV5-8 and TRBJ2-2, with TRBD2 matching 12 bases. With 4 bases clipped from V and 5 bases from J, the junction kept 9 bases outside the gene matches. The CDR3 loop spans 17 amino acids. Looked up from germline, CDR1 is SGHTS and CDR2 is YDEGEE. The CDR3 sequence: CASSRQGTSGFTGELFF. CDR3 bases: TGTGCCAGCAGCCGACAGGGGACTAGCGGGTTTACCGGGGAGCTGTTTTTT. The entire variable domain, with the rest obtained from reference TRBV5-8 and TRBJ2-2, is as follows: EAGVTQSPTHLIKTRGQQATLRCSPISGHTSVYWYQQALGLGLQFLLWYDEGEERNRGNFPPRFSGRQFPNYSSELNVNALELEDSALYLCASSRQGTSGFTGELFFGEGSRLTVL.

The chain carries TRBV6-5 and TRBJ2-7; 8 bases align to TRBD2. The V segment lost 1 base and the J segment 1 base; nucleotides outside the gene matches: 0. The germline CDR1 and CDR2 sequences are MNHEY and SVGAGI. This CDR3 spans 14 amino acids. The CDR3 DNA follows: TGTGCCAGCAGTTACTTAGCGGGGTCCTACGAGCAGTACTTC. Translated: CASSYLAGSYEQYF.